This TCR beta chain was sequenced during a study of blood T cell repertoires in COVID-19. Study-level background: Samples came from the United States, Italy and Spain, spanning acute and convalescent COVID-19. The analysed material was cDNA or gDNA that came from T cells, B-cell-depleted T cells, or PBMCs.

CDR3 length: 14 amino acids. Germline CDR1 PRHDT, CDR2 FYEKMQ (reference sequence). The ends lost 4 bases at V and 3 bases at J; junction bases unmatched: 6. Method: immunoSEQ multiplex PCR; TCRdb's copy keeps in-frame clones and lacks some. The sample holds a few hundred thousand clones, about 80% seen once. V usage is TRBV13 and J usage is TRBJ2-7, with 7 bases lining up with TRBD1. The sequence was obtained from an older person with COVID-19, enrolled during active disease. The material sequenced was peripheral blood. The CDR3 loop is CASSSPGQNYEQYF. CDR3 DNA sequence: TGTGCCAGCAGCTCTCCGGGACAGAACTACGAGCAGTACTTC.